This T cell receptor (beta chain) was sequenced for a study of circulating and synovial CD4+ cells in juvenile arthritis. Assay used: immunoSEQ multiplex PCR; TCRdb lists only in-frame clones, some missing. The sample gives about 32,000 clones, 90% to 95% of which show up once; around 0.63% is in the top ten. Samples derive from patients with active juvenile idiopathic arthritis. Source material: CD4+ T cells from blood. The TCR originated in a human donor with juvenile idiopathic arthritis.

The CDR3 sequence: CASGLEGNTEAFF. CDR3 DNA sequence: TGTGCCAGCGGCCTGGAGGGCAACACTGAAGCTTTCTTT. The chain recombines TRBV7-2 with TRBJ1-1; D gene unclear. Germline values: CDR1 SGHTA, CDR2 FQGNSA. The CDR3 is made up of 13 amino acids. V lost 8 bases, J lost 2 bases, and 12 bases lay in between.